A selection of T cell receptor beta chains follows, all from one sample in a study of T-cell memory formation after mild COVID-19. TCRdb ran MiXCR on the 5' RACE reads and lists one entry per CDR3 protein. The sample has about 200,000 distinct CDR3 sequences, 7.5% to 10% seen once; the top ten hold roughly 3.5%. Sequencing input: PBMCs or a T cell subset sorted from them (not recorded which). All receptors derive from a man aged 18 to 35 who had mild COVID-19 (a few samples of this study predate the infection). Cell type and time point are not known. The CDR3 runs from the conserved cysteine through the conserved F or W. Fields, in order: V gene, clone size, D gene, J gene, CDR3 DNA, CDR3 protein. The D gene is left open where the match is weak. Not every row has a clone size; where given, it reads once, few, many or a size class.

TRBV11-2	NA	TRBD2	TRBJ2-3	TGTGCCAGCAGCCCGAAACCGCCTACTAGCGGAACAAGCACAGATACGCAGTATTTT	CASSPKPPTSGTSTDTQYF
TRBV11-2	NA	NA	TRBJ2-5	TGTGCCAGCAGCCGGGCCGGCCCCCAAGAGACCCAGTACTTC	CASSRAGPQETQYF
TRBV4-3	many	TRBD1	TRBJ1-1	TGCGCCAGCAGCCCTGACAGGGGGTGGACTGAAGCTTTCTTT	CASSPDRGWTEAFF
TRBV7-3	few	NA	TRBJ1-1	TGTGCCAGCAGCTTAGGGAGTCAGATGAACACTGAAGCTTTCTTT	CASSLGSQMNTEAFF
TRBV5-1	few	TRBD1	TRBJ1-6	TGCGCCAGCGGCAGGGGGAATTCACCCCTCCACTTT	CASGRGNSPLHF
TRBV4-1	medium-sized	TRBD1	TRBJ1-1	TGCGCCAGCAGCCAACCGACAGGGGAGGATGAAGCTTTCTTT	CASSQPTGEDEAFF
TRBV7-2	few	TRBD1	TRBJ2-5	TGTGCCAGCAGCTTACAGGGACAGGGGGAAGAGACCCAGTACTTC	CASSLQGQGEETQYF
TRBV7-2	few	TRBD1	TRBJ1-2	TGTGCCAGCACCGACACACCGGGACAGGGCGTAGGCTACACCTTC	CASTDTPGQGVGYTF
TRBV7-9	NA	NA	TRBJ1-1	TGTGCCAGCACTGGAAGGGCGGCTTACACTGAAGCTTTCTTT	CASTGRAAYTEAFF
TRBV4-2	once	NA	TRBJ1-1	TGTGCCAGCAGCCAAGCGACAGAGGTTTCCGGGACTGAAGCTTTCTTT	CASSQATEVSGTEAFF
TRBV2	few	NA	TRBJ1-6	TGTGCCAGCGGGGGGACGGGGACTCATAATTCACCCCTCCACTTT	CASGGTGTHNSPLHF
TRBV6-5	few	TRBD1	TRBJ2-5	TGTGCCAGCAGTTACTCGATACTCCGCAGGGGGTCTCGGGAGACCCAGTACTTC	CASSYSILRRGSRETQYF
TRBV2	NA	NA	TRBJ1-6	TGTGCCAGCAGTGGGGCGGTAAATTCACCCCTCCACTTT	CASSGAVNSPLHF
TRBV7-2	NA	NA	TRBJ1-4	TGTGCCAGCAGCTATAGGGGGGCAACTAATGAAAAACTGTTTTTT	CASSYRGATNEKLFF
TRBV12-3/TRBV12-4	many	NA	TRBJ1-5	TGTGCCAGCACCCGAGGGCAGGTGGGTCAGCCCCAGCATTTT	CASTRGQVGQPQHF
TRBV12-3/TRBV12-4	few	NA	TRBJ1-2	TGTGCCAGCAGTCACTCTCGGGACGGCTACACCTTC	CASSHSRDGYTF
TRBV20-1	few	NA	TRBJ1-2	TGCAGTGCTAGGGACGGCGGAAACTATGGCTACACCTTC	CSARDGGNYGYTF
TRBV4-2	NA	TRBD1	TRBJ2-5	TGTGCCAGCAGCCAAGGGACAGGGAGGTCCTACGAGACCCAGTACTTC	CASSQGTGRSYETQYF
TRBV4-2	NA	TRBD1	TRBJ2-3	TGTGCCAGCAGCCAAGAACAGGGGACGGATACGCAGTATTTT	CASSQEQGTDTQYF
TRBV4-3	once	NA	TRBJ1-5	TGCGCCAGCAGCCAAGATCCAGATAGCAATCAGCCCCAGCATTTT	CASSQDPDSNQPQHF
TRBV5-5	many	NA	TRBJ2-2	TGTGCCAGCAGCTTGGACCCATCTGTAGCCGGGGAGCTGTTTTTT	CASSLDPSVAGELFF
TRBV6-5	NA	TRBD1	TRBJ1-2	TGTGCCAGCAGGCCCCAGGGGGCGCCGGGCTATGGCTACACCTTC	CASRPQGAPGYGYTF
TRBV24-1	few	NA	TRBJ2-5	TGTGCCACGCGAAGGGGGGGGTCGGAGACCCAGTACTTC	CATRRGGSETQYF
TRBV5-1	few	NA	TRBJ2-2	TGCGCCAGCAGAGACCCCGGGGACGGGGAGCTGTTTTTT	CASRDPGDGELFF
TRBV7-2	few	NA	TRBJ2-7	TGTGCCAGCAGCTTCTCGGTCCACGAGCAGTACTTC	CASSFSVHEQYF
TRBV4-2	NA	NA	TRBJ1-2	TGTGCCAGCAGCCAAGAAGTTTGGCGCGGAGGCTACACCTTC	CASSQEVWRGGYTF
TRBV10-1	few	NA	TRBJ2-1	TGCGCCAGCAGTGAGAACTGGGGAACAGGTGAGCAGTTCTTC	CASSENWGTGEQFF
TRBV5-1	NA	NA	TRBJ2-4	TGCGCCAGCAGCTTGGTGCGAGGGGGAGAGAACATTCAGTACTTC	CASSLVRGGENIQYF
TRBV4-2	few	NA	TRBJ2-5	TGTGCCAGCAGCCAGCGGGTGGGAGGAGAGACCCAGTACTTC	CASSQRVGGETQYF
TRBV20-1	few	TRBD2	TRBJ2-1	TGCAGTGCTCTTATCCTAGCGGGCCTGTCCTACAATGAGCAGTTCTTC	CSALILAGLSYNEQFF
TRBV15	many	TRBD2	TRBJ2-7	TGTGCCACCAGCAGAGACTCCCTAGCGGGGGGCCTGTACGAGCAGTACTTC	CATSRDSLAGGLYEQYF
TRBV12-3/TRBV12-4	NA	NA	TRBJ1-3	TGTGCCAGCAGTTGGAGGGGAAACACCATATATTTT	CASSWRGNTIYF
TRBV12-3/TRBV12-4	many	TRBD1	TRBJ1-2	TGTGCCAGCAGTCGTACAGGGGGCAATGGCTACACCTTC	CASSRTGGNGYTF
TRBV12-3/TRBV12-4	few	NA	TRBJ2-2	TGTGCCAGCAGAGTACGGACTCCCAGGGGGGCCGGGGAGCTGTTTTTT	CASRVRTPRGAGELFF
TRBV7-2	few	NA	TRBJ1-1	TGTGCCAGCAGCTCGGGCGGATCCAACACTGAAGCTTTCTTT	CASSSGGSNTEAFF
TRBV5-1	few	NA	TRBJ2-5	TGCGCCAGCAGCTTGGGAACGAGGGGTAATCAAGAGACCCAGTACTTC	CASSLGTRGNQETQYF
TRBV9	many	NA	TRBJ2-7	TGTGCCAGCAGCGGGTTGGCCCCTGGAGAGCAGTACTTC	CASSGLAPGEQYF
TRBV5-5	few	NA	TRBJ2-1	TGTGCCAGCAGCCTCCCAGGGGTCCATGAGCAGTTCTTC	CASSLPGVHEQFF
TRBV4-3	many	TRBD1	TRBJ1-5	TGCGCCAGCAGCCCGACAGGGATTCAGCCCCAGCATTTT	CASSPTGIQPQHF
TRBV20-1	many	NA	TRBJ2-1	TGCAGTGCCGCCAAGCGAGACAATGAGCAGTTCTTC	CSAAKRDNEQFF
TRBV11-3	NA	TRBD1	TRBJ2-7	TGTGCCAGCAGCCCTCGACAGGGTACCCACGAGCAGTACTTC	CASSPRQGTHEQYF
TRBV7-8	NA	NA	TRBJ2-1	TGTGCCAGCAGCTTAGTGTCCCACAGCAATGAGCAGTTCTTC	CASSLVSHSNEQFF
TRBV5-1	NA	NA	TRBJ2-5	TGCGCCAGCAGCTTGGGGTCCCCAGGCGCAAGAGAGACCCAGTACTTC	CASSLGSPGARETQYF
TRBV5-1	NA	NA	TRBJ2-1	TGCGCCAGCAGCTCCGACAGCTCCTACAATGAGCAGTTCTTC	CASSSDSSYNEQFF
TRBV5-4	NA	TRBD2	TRBJ2-1	TGTGCCAGCAGCAGGACGGTCGAGCGGGGCAATGAGCAGTTCTTC	CASSRTVERGNEQFF
TRBV5-1	NA	TRBD2	TRBJ2-3	TGCGCCAGCAGGAACCTCTGGACTAGCGGGGGATCAGATACGCAGTATTTT	CASRNLWTSGGSDTQYF
TRBV11-2	few	TRBD2	TRBJ2-3	TGTGCCAGCAGCTTCCTACTAGCGGCCCCGGGGGATACGCAGTATTTT	CASSFLLAAPGDTQYF
TRBV20-1	many	TRBD1	TRBJ1-2	TGCAGTGCTCTAGACAGGGTAGATGGCTACACCTTC	CSALDRVDGYTF